A selection of T cell receptor beta chains follows, all from one sample in a study of a mutant IDH1 vaccine in newly diagnosed glioma. Some clones are missing from TCRdb's copy, which holds only in-frame ones; the method was immunoSEQ multiplex PCR. The sample consists of around 53,000 clones, roughly 80% of them appearing once. No antigen is known for these receptors. The sample was PBMCs, taken from a glioma patient whose treatment included an IDH1 peptide vaccine. Receptors were obtained from a woman aged 25 to 45 with glioma. Some clones in this sample may be carry-over from other donors' samples. CDR3s include the opening cysteine and the closing phenylalanine or tryptophan. The D gene is left open where the match is weak. Clone size, where shown, is once, few, many, or a class for clones that have expanded.

V	size	J	D	DNA	CDR3
TRBV10-2	.	TRBJ2-7	TRBD1	TGCGCCAGCAAGATGACTAATACAGGGGCAATCGAGCAGTACTTC	CASKMTNTGAIEQYF
TRBV6-1	.	TRBJ1-4	.	TGTGCCAGCAGTGAAGCGCTTCTACAGGTGACAACTAATGAAAAACTGTTTTTT	CASSEALLQVTTNEKLFF
TRBV7-9	.	TRBJ1-1	TRBD1	TGTGCCAGCAGCCCCCGGGACAGGGGGCGCGAGAACACTGAAGCTTTCTTT	CASSPRDRGRENTEAFF
TRBV10-3	.	TRBJ2-2	.	TGTGCCATCCCCGGGGAAACCGGGGAGCTGTTTTTT	CAIPGETGELFF
TRBV5-1	.	TRBJ1-2	.	TGCGCCAGCAGCTTGGGTACGGACCACTATGGCTACACCTTC	CASSLGTDHYGYTF
TRBV11-1	.	TRBJ2-2	.	TGTGCCAGCAGCTTGGACCGGCACAGAGCCGGGGAGCTGTTTTTT	CASSLDRHRAGELFF
TRBV18	.	TRBJ2-2	.	TGTGCCAGCTCACCGCCCAGTGGAGGGGCGCGGGTCGGGGAGCTGTTTTTT	CASSPPSGGARVGELFF
TRBV29-1	.	TRBJ1-2	.	TGCAGCGCAGGCGGCCAGGTCAAGAGCTACACCTTC	CSAGGQVKSYTF
TRBV1	few	TRBJ1-1	.	TGCACCAGAAGGACCGTGAACACTGAAGCTTTCTTT	CTRRTVNTEAFF
TRBV29-1	few	TRBJ2-5	TRBD1	TGCAGCGGAAGAAAGACAGGGCACGAGACCCAGTACTTC	CSGRKTGHETQYF
TRBV6-1	.	TRBJ2-1	.	TGTGCCAGCAGTGATGGGGGGTCTGGTTACAATGAGCAGTTCTTC	CASSDGGSGYNEQFF
TRBV11-1	.	TRBJ2-1	TRBD2	TGTGCCAGCAGCGGGGGGAAGACTAGCGGGAGGGGCAATGAGCAGTTCTTC	CASSGGKTSGRGNEQFF
TRBV2	.	TRBJ2-2	TRBD2	TGTGCCAGCACCGGGACTAGCGGGAGCGTGGGCGGGGAGCTGTTTTTT	CASTGTSGSVGGELFF
TRBV30	.	TRBJ2-3	TRBD2	TGTGCCTGGAAAATAGCGGGGGGCACAGATACGCAGTATTTT	CAWKIAGGTDTQYF
TRBV11-2	once	TRBJ1-5	.	TGTGCCAGCAGCTTAGGGGGATCGAGTCAGCCCCAGCATTTT	CASSLGGSSQPQHF
TRBV18	few	TRBJ1-5	.	TGTGCCAGCTCACCAGGGGGCGCAGGAATTGGCAATCAGCCCCAGCATTTT	CASSPGGAGIGNQPQHF
TRBV5-1	.	TRBJ1-2	.	TGCGCCAGCAGCTTAGGGGGCTATGGCTACACCTTC	CASSLGGYGYTF
TRBV6-6	.	TRBJ2-3	.	TGTGCCACCGTTCGCGCGTTCACAGATACGCAGTATTTT	CATVRAFTDTQYF
TRBV7-9	.	TRBJ2-7	.	TGTGCCAGCAGTTTGAGGGTCGGGGTCAGCGCCTACGAGCAGTACTTC	CASSLRVGVSAYEQYF
TRBV7-8	.	TRBJ1-2	.	TGTGCCAGCAGCTTAGGTCGGGGTGCCAACTATGGCTACACCTTC	CASSLGRGANYGYTF
TRBV5-4	.	TRBJ2-7	.	TGTGCCAGCAGCTTGGATCCCAGCTCCTACGAGCAGTACTTC	CASSLDPSSYEQYF
TRBV2	.	TRBJ2-7	TRBD1	TGTGCCAGCAGTGAATCCGGGACAGGGGGCGAGCAGTACTTC	CASSESGTGGEQYF
TRBV30	.	TRBJ2-7	.	TGTGCCTGGAGTCGTCAGGGAGGAAGGTACGAGCAGTACTTC	CAWSRQGGRYEQYF
TRBV2	.	TRBJ2-3	.	TGTGCCAGCAGTGACCAGGACAGACGCACAGATACGCAGTATTTT	CASSDQDRRTDTQYF
TRBV4-1	.	TRBJ2-2	TRBD2	TGCGCCAGCAGCCACCGGACTAGCGGGAGTACCGGGGAGCTGTTTTTT	CASSHRTSGSTGELFF
TRBV2	.	TRBJ2-3	TRBD2	TGTGCCAGCAGTACAGCGGGAGGTGGAGATACGCAGTATTTT	CASSTAGGGDTQYF
TRBV19	.	TRBJ2-2	.	TGTGCCAGCGGGGAAGAGGGCACCGGGGAGCTGTTTTTT	CASGEEGTGELFF
TRBV19	.	TRBJ2-7	TRBD2	TGTGCCAGTAGTATTATCGGTGCGGCTAGCGGCTCCTACGAGCAGTACTTC	CASSIIGAASGSYEQYF
TRBV11-2	.	TRBJ2-1	.	TGTGCCAGCAGCTTAGATCGTCTAGCGTCCTCCTACAATGAGCAGTTCTTC	CASSLDRLASSYNEQFF
TRBV6-5	.	TRBJ2-5	.	TGTGCCAGCAGCCTAGGGTCGGTCCAAGAGACCCAGTACTTC	CASSLGSVQETQYF
TRBV5-4	.	TRBJ2-7	.	TGTGCCAGCAGCTTGCGACTACCCCCTGGAAACGAGCAGTACTTC	CASSLRLPPGNEQYF
TRBV4-1	.	TRBJ2-7	.	TGCGCCAGCAGCCCCCGGTCGGGAGCGCCCTCCTACGAGCAGTACTTC	CASSPRSGAPSYEQYF
TRBV19	.	TRBJ2-5	.	TGTGCCAGTAGTCCGGGCCAAAGAAACCAAGAGACCCAGTACTTC	CASSPGQRNQETQYF
TRBV5-1	.	TRBJ2-1	.	TGCGCCAGCAGCCCTGGACTGTCTCTCTCCTACAATGAGCAGTTCTTC	CASSPGLSLSYNEQFF
TRBV9	.	TRBJ1-3	.	TGTGCCAGCAGCGTAGTGGGGGGCGTTGGAAACACCATATATTTT	CASSVVGGVGNTIYF
TRBV9	.	TRBJ2-2	TRBD1	TGTGCCAGCAGCACACGCAGGGGGACGGTCAACACCGGGGAGCTGTTTTTT	CASSTRRGTVNTGELFF
TRBV12-5	once	TRBJ2-7	.	TGTGCTAGTGCGGGGGGCGGCTCCTACGAGCAGTACTTC	CASAGGGSYEQYF
TRBV28	.	TRBJ1-5	.	TGTGCCAGTTCTGAGGAGGGTCGGAATAGCAATCAGCCCCAGCATTTT	CASSEEGRNSNQPQHF
TRBV29-1	.	TRBJ2-7	TRBD1	TGCAGCGCCCGACAGGGAACCTACGAGCAGTACTTC	CSARQGTYEQYF
TRBV2	once	TRBJ2-7	TRBD2	TGTGCCAGCAAAAGGGGAGGGCCAGGTGAGCAGTACTTC	CASKRGGPGEQYF
TRBV6-1	once	TRBJ2-7	.	TGTGCCAGCAGGGCCTACTACGAGCAGTACTTC	CASRAYYEQYF
TRBV5-1	.	TRBJ1-2	TRBD1	TGCGCCAGCAGCTGGGGGGACAGGGGCCAGGGCTACACCTTC	CASSWGDRGQGYTF
TRBV5-1	few	TRBJ1-1	.	TGCGCCAGCAGCTTGGAGGGCAACACTGAAGCTTTCTTT	CASSLEGNTEAFF
TRBV29-1	few	TRBJ1-4	.	TGCAGCGTTGAACCCCAACCCGGTGAAAAACTGTTTTTT	CSVEPQPGEKLFF
TRBV27	.	TRBJ2-4	.	TGTGCCAGCAGTTTATCTGGCCGGCTAGCGAAAACCAAAAACATTCAGTACTTC	CASSLSGRLAKTKNIQYF
TRBV2	.	TRBJ1-5	TRBD1	TGTGCCAGCGGACCGGGACAGAGTAATCAGCCCCAGCATTTT	CASGPGQSNQPQHF
TRBV5-4	.	TRBJ2-3	TRBD2	TGTGCCAGCAGCCTTCTAGCGGGAGGGGTTAGCACAGATACGCAGTATTTT	CASSLLAGGVSTDTQYF
TRBV29-1	.	TRBJ2-2	.	TGCAGCGTTTTAGGGTCCACCGGGGAGCTGTTTTTT	CSVLGSTGELFF
TRBV30	few	TRBJ1-1	.	TGTGCCACAAGAAATTGGGTCGACACTGAAGCTTTCTTT	CATRNWVDTEAFF
TRBV5-1	.	TRBJ2-7	.	TGCGCCAGCAGCTGGGGCAGGGGAACCTACGAGCAGTACTTC	CASSWGRGTYEQYF
TRBV11-1	.	TRBJ2-5	TRBD1	TGTGCCAGCAGCTCAGGACAGGGGATGGAGACCCAGTACTTC	CASSSGQGMETQYF
TRBV30	.	TRBJ2-3	TRBD2	TGTGCCTGGAGCCTAGGGAGGGGCACAGATACGCAGTATTTT	CAWSLGRGTDTQYF
TRBV7-9	.	TRBJ1-1	.	TGTGCCAGCAGCTTAGGGGTACAGGTCGTAAACACTGAAGCTTTCTTT	CASSLGVQVVNTEAFF